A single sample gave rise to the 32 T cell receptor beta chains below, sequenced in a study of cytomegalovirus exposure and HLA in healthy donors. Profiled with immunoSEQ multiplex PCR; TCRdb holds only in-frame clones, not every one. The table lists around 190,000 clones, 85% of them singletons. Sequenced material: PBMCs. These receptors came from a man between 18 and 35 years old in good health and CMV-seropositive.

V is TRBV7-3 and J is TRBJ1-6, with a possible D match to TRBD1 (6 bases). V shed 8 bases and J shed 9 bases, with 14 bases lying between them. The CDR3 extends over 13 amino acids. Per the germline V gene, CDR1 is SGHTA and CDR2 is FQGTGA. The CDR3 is CASSPGVGSPLHF. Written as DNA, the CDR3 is TGTGCCAGCTCCCCAGGGGTAGGTTCACCCCTCCACTTT. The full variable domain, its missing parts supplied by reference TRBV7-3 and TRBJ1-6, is GAGVSQTPSNKVTEKGKYVELRCDPISGHTALYWYRQSLGQGPEFLIYFQGTGAADDSGLPNDRFFAVRPEGSVSTLKIQRTERGDSAVYLCASSPGVGSPLHFGNGTRLTVT.

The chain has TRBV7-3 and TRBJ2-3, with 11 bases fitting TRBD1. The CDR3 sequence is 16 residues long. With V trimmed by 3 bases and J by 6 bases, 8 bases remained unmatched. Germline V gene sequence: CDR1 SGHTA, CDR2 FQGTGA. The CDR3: CASSFGTGGPRDTQYF. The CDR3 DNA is TGTGCCAGCAGCTTCGGGACAGGGGGTCCCCGGGATACGCAGTATTTT.

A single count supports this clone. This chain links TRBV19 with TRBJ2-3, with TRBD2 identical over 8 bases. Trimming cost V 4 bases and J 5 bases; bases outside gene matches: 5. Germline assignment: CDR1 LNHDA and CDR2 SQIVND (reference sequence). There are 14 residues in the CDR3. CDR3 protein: CASSKGLAGDTQYF. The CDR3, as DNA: TGTGCCAGTAGTAAGGGTCTAGCGGGAGATACGCAGTATTTT.

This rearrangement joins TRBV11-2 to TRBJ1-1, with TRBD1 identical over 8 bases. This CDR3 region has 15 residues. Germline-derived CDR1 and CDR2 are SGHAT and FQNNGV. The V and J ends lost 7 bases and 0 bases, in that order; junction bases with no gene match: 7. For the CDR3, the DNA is TGTGCCAGCACCCTGACAGGGGCAATGAACACTGAAGCTTTCTTT. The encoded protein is CASTLTGAMNTEAFF.

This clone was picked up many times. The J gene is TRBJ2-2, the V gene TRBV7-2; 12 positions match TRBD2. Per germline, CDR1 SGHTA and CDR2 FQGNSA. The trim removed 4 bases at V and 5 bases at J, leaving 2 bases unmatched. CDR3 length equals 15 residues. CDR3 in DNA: TGTGCCAGCAGCTCTAGCGGGAGGGGAACCGGGGAGCTGTTTTTT. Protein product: CASSSSGRGTGELFF.

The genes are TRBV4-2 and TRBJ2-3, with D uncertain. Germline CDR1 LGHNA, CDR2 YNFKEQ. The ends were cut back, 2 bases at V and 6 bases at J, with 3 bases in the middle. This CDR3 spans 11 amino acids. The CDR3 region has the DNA TGTGCCAGCAGCCAATCGGATACGCAGTATTTT. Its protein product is CASSQSDTQYF.

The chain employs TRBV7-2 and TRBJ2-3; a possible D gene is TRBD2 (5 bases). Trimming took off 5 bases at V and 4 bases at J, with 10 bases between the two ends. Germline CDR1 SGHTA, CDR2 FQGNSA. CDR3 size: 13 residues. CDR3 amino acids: CASSPSGSDTQYF. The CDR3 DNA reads TGTGCCAGCAGCCCGAGCGGTTCAGATACGCAGTATTTT. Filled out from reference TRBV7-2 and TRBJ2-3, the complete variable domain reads GAGVSQSPSNKVTEKGKDVELRCDPISGHTALYWYRQSLGQGLEFLIYFQGNSAPDKSGLPSDRFSAERTGGSVSTLTIQRTQQEDSAVYLCASSPSGSDTQYFGPGTRLTVL.

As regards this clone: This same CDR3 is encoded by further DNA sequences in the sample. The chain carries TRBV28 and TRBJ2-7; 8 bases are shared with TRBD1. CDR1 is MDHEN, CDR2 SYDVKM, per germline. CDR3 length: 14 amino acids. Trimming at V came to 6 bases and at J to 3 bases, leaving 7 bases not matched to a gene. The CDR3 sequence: CASSLDRGLYEQYF. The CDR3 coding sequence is TGTGCCAGCAGCCTTGACAGGGGACTCTACGAGCAGTACTTC.

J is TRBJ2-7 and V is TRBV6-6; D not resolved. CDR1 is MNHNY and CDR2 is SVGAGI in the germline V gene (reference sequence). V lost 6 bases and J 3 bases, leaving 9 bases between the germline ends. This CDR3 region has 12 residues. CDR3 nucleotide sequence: TGTGCCAGCAGCGGCCCTAGCTACGAGCAGTACTTC. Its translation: CASSGPSYEQYF.

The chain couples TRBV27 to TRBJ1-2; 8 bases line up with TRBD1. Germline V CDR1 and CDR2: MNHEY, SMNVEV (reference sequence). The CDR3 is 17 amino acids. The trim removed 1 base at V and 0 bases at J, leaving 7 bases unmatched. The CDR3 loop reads CASSLFPPGGANYGYTF. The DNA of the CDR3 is TGTGCCAGCAGTTTATTCCCTCCAGGGGGCGCTAACTATGGCTACACCTTC.

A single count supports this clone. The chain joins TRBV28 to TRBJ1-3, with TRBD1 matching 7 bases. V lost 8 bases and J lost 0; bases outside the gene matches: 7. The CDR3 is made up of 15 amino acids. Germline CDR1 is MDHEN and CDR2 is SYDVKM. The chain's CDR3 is CASGSGTDSGNTIYF. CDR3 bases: TGTGCCAGCGGATCCGGGACAGACTCTGGAAACACCATATATTTT.

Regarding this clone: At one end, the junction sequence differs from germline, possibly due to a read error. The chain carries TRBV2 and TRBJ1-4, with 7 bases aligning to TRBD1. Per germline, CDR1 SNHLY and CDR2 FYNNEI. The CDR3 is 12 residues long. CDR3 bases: TGTGCCAGCAGTGAACCCGGGCAGGGGGAACGCTTT. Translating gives CASSEPGQGERF.

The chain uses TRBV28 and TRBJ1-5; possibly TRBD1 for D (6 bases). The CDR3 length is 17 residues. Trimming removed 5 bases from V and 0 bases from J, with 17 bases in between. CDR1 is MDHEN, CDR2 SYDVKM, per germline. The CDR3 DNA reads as TGTGCCAGCAGTAGCGGGGGCGGGGTGGCTAGCAATCAGCCCCAGCATTTT. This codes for CASSSGGGVASNQPQHF.

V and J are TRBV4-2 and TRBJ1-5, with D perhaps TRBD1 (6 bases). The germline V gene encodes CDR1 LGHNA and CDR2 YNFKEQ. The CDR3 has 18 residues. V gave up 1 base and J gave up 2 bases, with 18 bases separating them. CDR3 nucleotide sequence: TGTGCCAGCAGCCAAGTATCCAGGACAGCCACCGGCAATCAGCCCCAGCATTTT. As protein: CASSQVSRTATGNQPQHF.

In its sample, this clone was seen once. The CDR3 nucleotides read TGTGCCAGCAGTTTACCGGGACAGAGTCCTAATCAGCCCCAGCATTTT. Its translation is CASSLPGQSPNQPQHF. This chain joins TRBV28 and TRBJ1-5; 7 nucleotides align to TRBD1. The CDR3 consists of 16 residues. V lost 2 bases, J lost 4 bases, and 8 bases stayed unmatched. Germline loops: CDR1 MDHEN, CDR2 SYDVKM.

CDR3 DNA sequence: TGTGCCTGGAGTACGGGAGGGCCCGGGGAGCTGTTTTTT. Translated, it gives CAWSTGGPGELFF. This rearrangement joins TRBV30 to TRBJ2-2; TRBD2 matches 8 bases. This CDR3 region has 13 residues. V was clipped by 2 bases and J by 6 bases; unmatched bases: 2. CDR1 is GTSNPN and CDR2 is SVGIG in the germline V gene (reference sequence).

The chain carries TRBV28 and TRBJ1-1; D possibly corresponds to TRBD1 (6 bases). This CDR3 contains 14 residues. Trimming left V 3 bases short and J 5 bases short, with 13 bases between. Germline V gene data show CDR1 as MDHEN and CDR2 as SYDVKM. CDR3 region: CASSFSGRGTEAFF. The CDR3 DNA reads TGTGCCAGCAGTTTCTCGGGCAGGGGAACTGAAGCTTTCTTT.

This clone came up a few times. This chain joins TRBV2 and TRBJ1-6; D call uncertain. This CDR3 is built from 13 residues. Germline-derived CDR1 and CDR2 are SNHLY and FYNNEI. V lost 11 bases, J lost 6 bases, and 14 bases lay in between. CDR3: CARTGSLNSPLHF. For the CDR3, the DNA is TGTGCCCGTACGGGGAGTCTTAATTCACCCCTCCACTTT.

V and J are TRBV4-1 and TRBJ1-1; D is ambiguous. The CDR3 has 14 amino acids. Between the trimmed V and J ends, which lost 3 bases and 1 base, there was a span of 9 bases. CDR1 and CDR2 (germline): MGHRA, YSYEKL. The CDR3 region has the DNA TGCGCCAGCAGCCACCGCACAAAGAACACTGAAGCTTTCTTT. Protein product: CASSHRTKNTEAFF.

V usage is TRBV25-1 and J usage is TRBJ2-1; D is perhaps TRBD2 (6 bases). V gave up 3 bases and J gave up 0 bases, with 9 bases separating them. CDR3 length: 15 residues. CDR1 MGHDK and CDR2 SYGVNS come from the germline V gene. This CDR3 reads CASSDAGSSYNEQFF. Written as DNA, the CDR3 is TGTGCCAGCAGTGACGCGGGGAGCTCCTACAATGAGCAGTTCTTC. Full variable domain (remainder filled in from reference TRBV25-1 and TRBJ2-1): EADIYQTPRYLVIGTGKKITLECSQTMGHDKMYWYQQDPGMELHLIHYSYGVNSTEKGDLSSESTVSRIRTEHFPLTLESARPSHTSQYLCASSDAGSSYNEQFFGPGTRLTVL.

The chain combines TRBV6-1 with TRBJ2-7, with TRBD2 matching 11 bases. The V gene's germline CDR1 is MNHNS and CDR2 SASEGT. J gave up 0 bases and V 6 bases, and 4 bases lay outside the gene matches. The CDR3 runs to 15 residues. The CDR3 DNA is TGTGCCAGCAGCTTTAGCGGGGGGGCCTCCTACGAGCAGTACTTC. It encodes CASSFSGGASYEQYF.

The CDR3 reads CASSEGGRGEQFF. DNA of the CDR3: TGCGCCAGCAGTGAAGGGGGCCGGGGGGAGCAGTTCTTC. The J gene is TRBJ2-1, the V gene TRBV10-1, with D perhaps TRBD1 (7 bases). The CDR3 runs to 13 residues. The V end was cut by 3 bases, the J end by 10 bases, with 13 bases between. Germline V gene data show CDR1 as WNHNN and CDR2 as SYGVQD (reference sequence).

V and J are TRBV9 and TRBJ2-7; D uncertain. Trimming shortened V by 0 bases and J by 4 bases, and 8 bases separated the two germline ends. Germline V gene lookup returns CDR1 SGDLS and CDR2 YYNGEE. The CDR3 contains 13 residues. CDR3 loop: CASSVEAEYEQYF. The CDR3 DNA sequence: TGTGCCAGCAGCGTAGAAGCCGAGTACGAGCAGTACTTC. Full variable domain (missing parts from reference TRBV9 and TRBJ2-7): DSGVTQTPKHLITATGQRVTLRCSPRSGDLSVYWYQQSLDQGLQFLIQYYNGEERAKGNILERFSAQQFPDLHSELNLSSLELGDSALYFCASSVEAEYEQYFGPGTRLTVT.

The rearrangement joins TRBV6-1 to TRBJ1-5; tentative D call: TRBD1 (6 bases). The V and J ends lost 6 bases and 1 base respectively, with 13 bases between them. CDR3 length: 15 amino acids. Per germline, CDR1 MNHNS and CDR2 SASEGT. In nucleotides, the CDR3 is TGTGCCAGCAGACCGACAGGATTAAGCAATCAGCCCCAGCATTTT. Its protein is CASRPTGLSNQPQHF.

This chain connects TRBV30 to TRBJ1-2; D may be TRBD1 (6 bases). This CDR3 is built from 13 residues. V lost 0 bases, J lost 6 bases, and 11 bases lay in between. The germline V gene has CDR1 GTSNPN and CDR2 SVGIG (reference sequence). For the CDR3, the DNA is TGTGCCTGGAGTGTAGGGGGTCGCGATGGCTACACCTTC. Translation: CAWSVGGRDGYTF.

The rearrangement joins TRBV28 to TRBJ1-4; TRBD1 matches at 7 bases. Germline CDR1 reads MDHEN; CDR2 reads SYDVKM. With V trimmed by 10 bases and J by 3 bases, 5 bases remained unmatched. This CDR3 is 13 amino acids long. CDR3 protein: CATWTGPNEKLFF. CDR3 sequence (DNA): TGTGCCACCTGGACAGGTCCTAATGAAAAACTGTTTTTT.

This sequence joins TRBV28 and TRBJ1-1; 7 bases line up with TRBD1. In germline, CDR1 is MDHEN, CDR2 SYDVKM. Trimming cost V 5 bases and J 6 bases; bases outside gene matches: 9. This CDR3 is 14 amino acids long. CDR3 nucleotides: TGTGCCAGCAGTCCTACAGGGGCGACGGCTGAAGCTTTCTTT. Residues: CASSPTGATAEAFF. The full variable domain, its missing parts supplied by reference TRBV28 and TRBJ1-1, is DVKVTQSSRYLVKRTGEKVFLECVQDMDHENMFWYRQDPGLGLRLIYFSYDVKMKEKGDIPEGYSVSREKKERFSLILESASTNQTSMYLCASSPTGATAEAFFGQGTRLTVV.

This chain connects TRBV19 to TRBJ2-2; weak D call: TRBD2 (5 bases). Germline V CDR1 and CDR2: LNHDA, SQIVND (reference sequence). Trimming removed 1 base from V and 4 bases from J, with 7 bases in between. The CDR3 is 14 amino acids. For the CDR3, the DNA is TGTGCCAGTAGTATAGCTAGCCGCACCGGGGAGCTGTTTTTT. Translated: CASSIASRTGELFF.

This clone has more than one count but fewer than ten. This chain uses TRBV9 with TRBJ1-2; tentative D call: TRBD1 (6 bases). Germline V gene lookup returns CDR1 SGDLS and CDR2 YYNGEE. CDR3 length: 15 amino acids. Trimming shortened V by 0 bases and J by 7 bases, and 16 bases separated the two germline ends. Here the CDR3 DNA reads TGTGCCAGCAGCGTAGAATCGGGGGGCGTTGGTGGCTACACCTTC. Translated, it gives CASSVESGGVGGYTF.

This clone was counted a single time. CDR3 protein: CASSPDSANTGELFF. The CDR3, as DNA: TGCGCCAGCAGCCCGGACAGCGCGAACACCGGGGAGCTGTTTTTT. The chain recombines TRBV5-1 with TRBJ2-2; D possibly corresponds to TRBD1 (6 bases). The CDR3 consists of 15 residues. Between the trimmed V and J ends, which lost 4 bases and 0 bases, there was a span of 10 bases. Germline loops: CDR1 SGHRS, CDR2 YFSETQ. The full variable domain, rest sourced from reference TRBV5-1 and TRBJ2-2, is KAGVTQTPRYLIKTRGQQVTLSCSPISGHRSVSWYQQTPGQGLQFLFEYFSETQRNKGNFPGRFSGRQFSNSRSEMNVSTLELGDSALYLCASSPDSANTGELFFGEGSRLTVL.

In DNA form, the CDR3 reads TGTGCCTGGACCGGGGGGATGAACACTGAAGCTTTCTTT. Protein product: CAWTGGMNTEAFF. The chain recombines TRBV30 with TRBJ1-1; D is possibly TRBD1 (5 bases). V was shortened by 4 bases and J by 0 bases, with 9 bases between the two germline ends. The CDR3 spans 13 residues. Germline CDR1 is GTSNPN and CDR2 is SVGIG (reference sequence).

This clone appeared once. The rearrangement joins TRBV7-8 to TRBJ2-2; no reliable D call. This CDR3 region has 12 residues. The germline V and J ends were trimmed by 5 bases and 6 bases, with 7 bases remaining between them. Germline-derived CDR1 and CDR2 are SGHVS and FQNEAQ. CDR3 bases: TGTGCCAGCAGCCCCTCCGCCGGGGAGCTGTTTTTT. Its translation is CASSPSAGELFF. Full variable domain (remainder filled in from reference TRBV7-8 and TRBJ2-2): GAGVSQSPRYKVAKRGQDVALRCDPISGHVSLFWYQQALGQGPEFLTYFQNEAQLDKSGLPSDRFFAERPEGSVSTLKIQRTQQEDSAVYLCASSPSAGELFFGEGSRLTVL.